This entry lists 31 T cell receptor beta chains sequenced from one sample in a study of molecular identifiers for immune sequencing clone quantification. TCRdb processed the PCR reads anew with MiXCR; each CDR3 protein has one entry. The repertoire has about 320,000 distinct CDR3 sequences, 20% to 25% of them found once; the top ten carry approximately 0.8%. What was sequenced was naive CD8+ T cells from blood, with Jurkat cell RNA spiked in. Sample subset: FACS-sorted CD8+CD4-CCR7+CD45RA+ naive T cells. The receptors come from a human donor in good health. Some libraries in this study had Jurkat cell RNA spiked in.

The table lists this clonotype with many counts. The V gene is TRBV27, the J gene TRBJ2-7, with TRBD1 identical over 10 bases. Germline CDR1 and CDR2: MNHEY and SMNVEV (reference sequence). With V trimmed by 4 bases and J by 0 bases, 0 bases remained unmatched. The CDR3 loop spans 14 amino acids. CDR3 DNA sequence: TGTGCCAGCAGTTGGACAGGGGGCTCCTACGAGCAGTACTTC. Protein: CASSWTGGSYEQYF.

This clonotype has at least ten counts. The CDR3 here is CASSLTGVADTQYF. In nucleotides, the CDR3 is TGTGCCAGCAGCTTGACGGGAGTCGCAGATACGCAGTATTTT. The chain recombines TRBV5-5 with TRBJ2-3; D is perhaps TRBD2 (6 bases). This CDR3 is 14 amino acids long. The germline V and J ends were trimmed by 1 base and 4 bases, with 10 bases remaining between them. Germline CDR1 reads SGHKS; CDR2 reads YYEKEE (reference sequence). The complete variable domain, with remaining parts taken from reference TRBV5-5 and TRBJ2-3, reads DAGVTQSPTHLIKTRGQQVTLRCSPISGHKSVSWYQQVLGQGPQFIFQYYEKEERGRGNFPDRFSARQFPNYSSELNVNALLLGDSALYLCASSLTGVADTQYFGPGTRLTVL.

There are a few counts of this clonotype. The CDR3 DNA reads TGTGCCAGCAGTTACTCGTTTATCGGCAGGGTTTACGCTAGCACAGATACGCAGTATTTT. It translates to CASSYSFIGRVYASTDTQYF. The V call is TRBV6-5, the J call TRBJ2-3, with a weak D call TRBD1 (5 bases). CDR1 MNHEY and CDR2 SVGAGI come from the germline V gene. V lost 0 bases, J lost 0 bases, and 22 bases lay in between. The CDR3 totals 20 residues.

The CDR3 is CASSVAGEETQYF. The CDR3 coding sequence is TGCGCCAGCAGTGTGGCGGGGGAAGAGACCCAGTACTTC. The V and J genes are TRBV10-1 and TRBJ2-5; 7 bases are a match to TRBD2. V lost 4 bases to trimming and J lost 3 bases; unmatched junction nucleotides: 2. This CDR3 is 13 amino acids long. Germline V gives CDR1 WNHNN, CDR2 SYGVQD (reference sequence).

This chain uses TRBV4-2 with TRBJ2-3, with D unclear. V lost 0 bases to trimming and J lost 2 bases, with 18 bases between them. Germline V gene sequence: CDR1 LGHNA, CDR2 YNFKEQ. This CDR3 is built from 18 residues. CDR3 in DNA: TGTGCCAGCAGCCAAGATTCCAGTAGGGTCCAACCCACAGATACGCAGTATTTT. Protein product: CASSQDSSRVQPTDTQYF.

This clonotype was detected ten times or more. CDR3 DNA: TGTGCCTGGAGTTTGGGAGCCTCCTACGAGCAGTACTTC. This gives the protein CAWSLGASYEQYF. V is TRBV30 and J is TRBJ2-7; D perhaps matches TRBD2 (5 bases). Germline V gives CDR1 GTSNPN, CDR2 SVGIG (reference sequence). V was clipped by 2 bases and J by 0 bases, with 8 bases between them. This CDR3 has 13 residues.

The sample holds many counts of this clonotype. V gene TRBV19 combines with J gene TRBJ1-5, with D tentatively TRBD1 (6 bases). CDR3 size: 16 residues. V gave up 5 bases and J gave up 3 bases, with 17 bases separating them. Germline CDR1 reads LNHDA; CDR2 reads SQIVND (reference sequence). CDR3 sequence: CASSPDPGATNQPQHF. For the CDR3, the DNA is TGTGCCAGTAGTCCCGATCCAGGGGCGACCAATCAGCCCCAGCATTTT.

This clonotype was found many times. This sequence joins TRBV5-1 and TRBJ1-1; weak D call: TRBD1 (5 bases). The V end was cut by 1 base, the J end by 3 bases, with 19 bases between. In germline, CDR1 is SGHRS, CDR2 YFSETQ. The CDR3 sequence is 17 residues long. The CDR3 DNA follows: TGCGCCAGCAGCTTGTCAAGGGGAGGGGTAACGGACACTGAAGCTTTCTTT. Translation: CASSLSRGGVTDTEAFF.

With regard to this clonotype: Since a much larger clone is just one base distant, this may be a read error. The CDR3: CASSQSFGDGSNGYTF. CDR3 coding DNA: TGTGCCAGCAGCCAATCGTTTGGGGACGGGTCTAATGGCTACACCTTC. V gene TRBV16 combines with J gene TRBJ1-2, with D tentatively TRBD1 (5 bases). Germline CDR1 is KGHSY and CDR2 is FQNENV. The CDR3 runs to 16 residues. V was cut by 0 bases and J by 6 bases, with 17 bases left in between.

The rearrangement joins TRBV5-1 to TRBJ2-5; D unresolved. In germline, CDR1 is SGHRS, CDR2 YFSETQ. Trimming removed 4 bases from V and 0 bases from J, with 16 bases in between. The length of the CDR3 is 16 residues. The CDR3: CASSENLVHYQETQYF. CDR3 nucleotides: TGCGCCAGCAGCGAAAACCTTGTCCATTACCAAGAGACCCAGTACTTC.

The table lists this clonotype with many counts. This chain uses TRBV4-2 with TRBJ2-1; D uncertain. CDR1 and CDR2 from the germline V gene are LGHNA and YNFKEQ. The CDR3 extends over 13 amino acids. The V gene lost 4 bases and the J gene lost 5 bases, with 9 bases spanning the gap. This CDR3 is CASSLRTDNEQFF. The CDR3 DNA sequence: TGTGCCAGCAGCCTGCGGACGGACAATGAGCAGTTCTTC.

The CDR3 DNA sequence: TGTGCCAGCAGTGATTGGGGGTTTGGCTCTGGGGCCAACGTCCTGACTTTC. Translating it yields CASSDWGFGSGANVLTF. The chain links TRBV25-1 to TRBJ2-6; D tentatively reads TRBD1 or TRBD2 (5 bases each). This CDR3 spans 17 amino acids. V was clipped by 3 bases and J by 0 bases, with 12 bases between them. The V gene's germline CDR1 is MGHDK and CDR2 SYGVNS. Full variable domain (remainder filled in from reference TRBV25-1 and TRBJ2-6): EADIYQTPRYLVIGTGKKITLECSQTMGHDKMYWYQQDPGMELHLIHYSYGVNSTEKGDLSSESTVSRIRTEHFPLTLESARPSHTSQYLCASSDWGFGSGANVLTFGAGSRLTVL.

On this clonotype itself: In this CDR3 the conserved last residue, phenylalanine or tryptophan, is missing, so a read error is likely. V is TRBV2 and J is TRBJ2-3; D is undetermined. Trimming removed 4 bases at V and 0 bases at J, with 8 bases between. CDR1 is SNHLY and CDR2 is FYNNEI in the germline V gene. There are 14 residues in the CDR3. CDR3 bases: TGTGCCAGCAGTGGTATCAGCAGCACAGATACGCAGTATCTT. Protein sequence: CASSGISSTDTQYL.

The chain uses TRBV6-5 and TRBJ2-2, with D unclear. CDR3 length: 13 amino acids. Trimming left V 5 bases short and J 6 bases short, with 10 bases between. The germline V gene has CDR1 MNHEY and CDR2 SVGAGI. The DNA for the CDR3 is TGTGCCAGCAGTAATAGGGCCCCCGGGGAGCTGTTTTTT. This gives the protein CASSNRAPGELFF.

This clonotype was detected ten times or more. V usage is TRBV10-3 and J usage is TRBJ2-7, with D tentatively TRBD1 (6 bases). The ends were cut back, 4 bases at V and 3 bases at J, with 10 bases in the middle. The germline gives CDR1 ENHRY, CDR2 SYGVKD. This CDR3 region has 13 residues. The CDR3 loop reads CAISAMDSYEQYF. In DNA form, the CDR3 reads TGTGCCATCAGTGCGATGGACAGCTACGAGCAGTACTTC.

Concerning this clonotype: This sequence may be a read error, since a much larger clone differs from it by one base. This chain uses TRBV6-2 or TRBV6-3 with TRBJ1-2; possible D gene TRBD1, 6 bases. The CDR3 extends over 13 amino acids. CDR1 is MNHEY and CDR2 is SVGEGT in the germline V gene. Trimming shortened V by 6 bases and J by 3 bases, and 11 bases separated the two germline ends. The CDR3 DNA reads as TGTGCCAGCAGCTGGACAGAATACTATGGCTACACCTTC. Its protein is CASSWTEYYGYTF.

On this clonotype itself: The final CDR3 position lacks the conserved phenylalanine or tryptophan, pointing to a likely read error. The chain is built from TRBV24-1 and TRBJ2-1, with 11 bases that match TRBD2. V trimming: 5 bases; J trimming: 7 bases; junction bases outside the gene matches: 6. This CDR3 region has 15 residues. Germline values: CDR1 KGHDR, CDR2 SFDVKD. The CDR3 is CATSARTSGWNEQFL. CDR3 bases: TGTGCCACCAGTGCTCGGACTAGCGGGTGGAATGAGCAGTTCCTC.

This clonotype was detected many times. The chain recombines TRBV7-8 with TRBJ2-7; D remains ambiguous. This CDR3 has 13 residues. Trimming removed 5 bases at V and 3 bases at J, with 11 bases between. In germline, CDR1 is SGHVS, CDR2 FQNEAQ. The CDR3 sequence: CASSRRDNYEQYF. CDR3 coding DNA: TGTGCCAGCAGCCGTAGGGATAACTACGAGCAGTACTTC. Variable domain in full (rest from reference TRBV7-8 and TRBJ2-7): GAGVSQSPRYKVAKRGQDVALRCDPISGHVSLFWYQQALGQGPEFLTYFQNEAQLDKSGLPSDRFFAERPEGSVSTLKIQRTQQEDSAVYLCASSRRDNYEQYFGPGTRLTVT.

This clonotype has ten or more counts. The chain has TRBV29-1 and TRBJ2-3; unclear D gene. V was clipped by 1 base and J by 0 bases, with 8 bases between them. Germline-derived CDR1 and CDR2 are SQVTM and ANQGSEA. The CDR3 sequence is 14 residues long. CDR3 loop: CSVEGLSSTDTQYF. The CDR3 coding sequence is TGCAGCGTTGAAGGTTTATCTAGCACAGATACGCAGTATTTT.

This clonotype was counted many times. The chain's CDR3 is CASTPKGGLAYSYNEQFF. CDR3 bases: TGTGCCAGCACCCCCAAGGGGGGACTAGCGTACTCCTACAATGAGCAGTTCTTC. This rearrangement joins TRBV12-3 or TRBV12-4 to TRBJ2-1; 10 bases agree with TRBD2. V lost 7 bases, J lost 0 bases, and 12 bases stayed unmatched. The CDR3 runs 18 residues.

Worth noting for this clonotype: A much bigger clone sits one base away, suggesting this may be a read error. The CDR3 is CAGSLFDRPQPQHF. DNA of the CDR3: TGTGCCGGCAGCTTATTTGACAGGCCGCAGCCCCAGCATTTT. The chain couples TRBV7-9 to TRBJ1-5; D might be TRBD1 (6 bases). The CDR3 consists of 14 residues. Looked up from germline, CDR1 is SEHNR and CDR2 is FQNEAQ (reference sequence).

This clonotype showed up just a few times. V usage is TRBV9 and J usage is TRBJ2-7; the D gene is possibly TRBD2 (5 bases). CDR1 is SGDLS and CDR2 is YYNGEE in the germline V gene. Trimming removed 0 bases from V and 3 bases from J, with 10 bases in between. The CDR3 contains 14 residues. The CDR3 spells CASSVDWTYYEQYF. The CDR3 coding sequence is TGTGCCAGCAGCGTAGATTGGACTTACTACGAGCAGTACTTC.

This clonotype was seen a few times. This chain joins TRBV27 and TRBJ1-5, with unresolved D. The CDR3 spans 13 residues. CDR1 and CDR2 (germline): MNHEY, SMNVEV (reference sequence). V lost 7 bases to trimming and J lost 0 bases, with 7 bases between them. CDR3 residues: CASNLYSNQPQHF. The CDR3 bases are TGTGCCAGCAATCTATATAGCAATCAGCCCCAGCATTTT.

Ten or more counts support this clonotype. The V and J genes are TRBV24-1 and TRBJ2-5; D is unresolved. The CDR3 consists of 13 residues. From germline, CDR1 is KGHDR and CDR2 SFDVKD. V lost 3 bases and J lost 3, with 7 bases in between. CDR3 sequence (DNA): TGTGCCACCAGTGATCCCCCAGAAGAGACCCAGTACTTC. Translating it yields CATSDPPEETQYF.

Note on this clonotype: This may stem from a read error, because a much larger clone lies one nucleotide away. Here the CDR3 reads CTSAYGGPLGAFF. The CDR3 DNA is TGTACCAGCGCCTACGGCGGTCCTCTCGGGGCTTTCTTT. The chain links TRBV6-6 to TRBJ1-1; D ambiguous. The CDR3 consists of 13 residues. CDR1 and CDR2 from the germline V gene are MNHNY and SVGAGI (reference sequence).

This chain joins TRBV27 and TRBJ2-7; 14 positions match TRBD2. The length of the CDR3 is 17 residues. The germline V gene has CDR1 MNHEY and CDR2 SMNVEV (reference sequence). With 8 bases clipped from V and 7 bases from J, the junction kept 16 bases outside the gene matches. CDR3 in amino acids: CASGGMGTSGGLYEQYF. The CDR3 DNA follows: TGTGCCAGCGGGGGGATGGGGACTAGCGGGGGACTATATGAGCAGTACTTC.

The rearrangement uses TRBV7-8 and TRBJ2-2; D is unresolved. The CDR3 extends over 14 amino acids. The germline V gene has CDR1 SGHVS and CDR2 FQNEAQ. Trimming shortened V by 0 bases and J by 7 bases, and 9 bases separated the two germline ends. The CDR3 coding sequence is TGTGCCAGCAGCTTAGCTCCATCGGGCGGGGAGCTGTTTTTT. Encoded protein: CASSLAPSGGELFF.

This clonotype was counted ten times or more. This chain uses TRBV7-9 with TRBJ2-5, with 7 nucleotides matching TRBD2. CDR1 is SEHNR and CDR2 is FQNEAQ in the germline V gene (reference sequence). The CDR3 is 16 amino acids. J lost 5 bases, V lost 1 base, and 10 bases had no gene match. The CDR3 nucleotides read TGTGCCAGCAGCTTAGTGCCAGCGGGGAAGCAGGAGACCCAGTACTTC. This sequence encodes CASSLVPAGKQETQYF.

Many counts were recorded for this clonotype. The rearrangement uses TRBV6-6 and TRBJ2-5, with TRBD1 matching 7 bases. This CDR3 contains 13 residues. Germline lookup yields CDR1 MNHNY and CDR2 SVGAGI (reference sequence). J lost 4 bases, V lost 5 bases, and 4 bases had no gene match. The CDR3 sequence is CASSTGTVETQYF. CDR3 DNA sequence: TGTGCCAGCAGTACTGGGACAGTAGAGACCCAGTACTTC.

The J gene is TRBJ2-3, the V gene TRBV4-3; 9 positions agree with TRBD2. V was pared by 0 bases and J by 7 bases, with 8 bases of the junction left unmatched. The germline gives CDR1 LGHNA, CDR2 YSLEER. This CDR3 region has 16 residues. The CDR3 DNA sequence: TGCGCCAGCAGCCAAGATTGGCTAGCGGGGACTAATACGCAGTATTTT. It is translated as CASSQDWLAGTNTQYF.

This clonotype was found many times. The V and J genes are TRBV20-1 and TRBJ2-5, with 9 bases lining up with TRBD2. Germline V gene sequence: CDR1 DFQATT, CDR2 SNEGSKA (reference sequence). V shed 0 bases, J shed 4 bases, and the junction held 6 bases outside the gene matches. The CDR3 totals 15 residues. The chain's CDR3 is CSARDRAGGPETQYF. The CDR3 nucleotides are TGCAGTGCTAGAGATCGGGCGGGAGGGCCAGAGACCCAGTACTTC.